Below are 2 T cell receptor beta chains sequenced from a single sample in a study of OX40 agonist ivuxolimab in advanced cancers. Only in-frame clones appear in the TCRdb table, and some are missing; sequencing was by immunoSEQ multiplex PCR. The sample records some 22,000 clones, more than 75% being singletons. The starting material was CD4+ or CD8+ T cells sorted from blood, obtained in a trial of the OX40 agonist ivuxolimab. The receptors were sampled from an adult with an advanced solid tumor such as melanoma, head and neck, liver or kidney cancer.

The chain recombines TRBV7-9 with TRBJ1-3; possible D gene TRBD1, 5 bases. This CDR3 is 15 amino acids long. V was cut by 0 bases and J by 4 bases, with 10 bases left in between. CDR1 SEHNR and CDR2 FQNEAQ come from the germline V gene (reference sequence). The CDR3 bases are TGTGCCAGCAGCTTAGCCTTAGGGGAAGGAAACACCATATATTTT. It is translated as CASSLALGEGNTIYF.

V is TRBV5-4 and J is TRBJ2-7, with a possible D match to TRBD2 (6 bases). Looked up from germline, CDR1 is SGHNT and CDR2 is YYREEE (reference sequence). The germline V and J ends were trimmed by 0 bases and 5 bases, with 15 bases remaining between them. The CDR3 is made up of 15 amino acids. CDR3 bases: TGTGCCAGCAGCTTGGCCCTCGGGGGTCTCGACGAGCAGTACTTC. Its translation: CASSLALGGLDEQYF.